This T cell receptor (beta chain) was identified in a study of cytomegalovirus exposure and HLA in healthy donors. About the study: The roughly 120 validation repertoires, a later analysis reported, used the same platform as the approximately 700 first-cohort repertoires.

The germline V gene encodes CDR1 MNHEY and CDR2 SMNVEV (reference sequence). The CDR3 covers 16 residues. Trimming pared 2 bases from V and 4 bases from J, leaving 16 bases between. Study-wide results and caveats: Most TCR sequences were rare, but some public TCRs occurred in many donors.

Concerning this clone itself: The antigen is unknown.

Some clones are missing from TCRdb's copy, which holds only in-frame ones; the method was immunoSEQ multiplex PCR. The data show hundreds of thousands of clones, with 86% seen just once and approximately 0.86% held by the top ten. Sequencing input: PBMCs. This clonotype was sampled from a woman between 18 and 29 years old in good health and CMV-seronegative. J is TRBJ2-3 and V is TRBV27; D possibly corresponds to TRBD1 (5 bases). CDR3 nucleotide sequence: TGTGCCAGCAGTTTAGTGTTCCAGGGTGCCGCAGATACGCAGTATTTT. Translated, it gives CASSLVFQGAADTQYF.